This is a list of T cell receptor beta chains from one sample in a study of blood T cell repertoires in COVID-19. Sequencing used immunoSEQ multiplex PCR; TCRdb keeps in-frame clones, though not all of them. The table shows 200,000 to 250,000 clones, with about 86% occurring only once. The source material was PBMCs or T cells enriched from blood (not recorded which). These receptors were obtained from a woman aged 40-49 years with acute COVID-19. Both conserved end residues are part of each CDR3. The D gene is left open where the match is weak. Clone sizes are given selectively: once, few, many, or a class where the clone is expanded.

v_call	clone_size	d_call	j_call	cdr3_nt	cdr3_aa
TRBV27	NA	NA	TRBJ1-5	TGTGCCAGCAGTTCGCCGGGACAGCCCCAGCATTTT	CASSSPGQPQHF
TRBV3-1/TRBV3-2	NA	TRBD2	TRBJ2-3	TGTGCCAGCAGCCTAGGACTAGCGGGAGGGAGGACAGATACGCAGTATTTT	CASSLGLAGGRTDTQYF
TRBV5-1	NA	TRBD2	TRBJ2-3	TGCGCCAGCAGACTGGCAAGGACTAGCGGGAGTGGGGTACCAGATACGCAGTATTTT	CASRLARTSGSGVPDTQYF
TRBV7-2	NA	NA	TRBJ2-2	TGTGCCAGCAGGAACAGGATGGGCAGGGTAACCGGGGAGCTGTTTTTT	CASRNRMGRVTGELFF
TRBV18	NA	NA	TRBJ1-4	TGTGCCAGCTCACCGACATTTAATGAAAAACTGTTTTTT	CASSPTFNEKLFF
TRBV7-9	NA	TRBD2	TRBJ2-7	TGTGCCAGCAGCTTATCCCTAGCGGGCCGTTACGAGCAGTACTTC	CASSLSLAGRYEQYF
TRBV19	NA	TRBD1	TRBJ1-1	TGTGCCAGTAGTACCGGACAGGGGAACACTGAAGCTTTCTTT	CASSTGQGNTEAFF
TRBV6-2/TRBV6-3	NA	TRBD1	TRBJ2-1	TGTGCCAGCAGTTCGCACAGGGGTGCATCCTACAATGAGCAGTTCTTC	CASSSHRGASYNEQFF
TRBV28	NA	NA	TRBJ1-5	TGTGCCAGCAGTCCCGAGGGATGGGGTCGCGGCAATCAGCCCCAGCATTTT	CASSPEGWGRGNQPQHF
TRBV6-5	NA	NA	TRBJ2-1	TGTGCCAGCAGTTACTCCGGACTTCCCTACAATGAGCAGTTCTTC	CASSYSGLPYNEQFF
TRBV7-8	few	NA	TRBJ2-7	TGTGCCAGCAGCGTCGGACAACGGGACGAGCAGTACTTC	CASSVGQRDEQYF
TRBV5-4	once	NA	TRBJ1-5	TGTGCCAGCAGCTTGGTCACGGGGAATCAGCCCCAGCATTTT	CASSLVTGNQPQHF
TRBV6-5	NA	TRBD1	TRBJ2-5	TGTGCCAGCAGTTATGCCTCCGGGACAGGGGCAGAGACCCAGTACTTC	CASSYASGTGAETQYF
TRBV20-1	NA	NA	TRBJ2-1	TGCAGTGCTCACGACGGATCAGGGCAGTTCTTC	CSAHDGSGQFF
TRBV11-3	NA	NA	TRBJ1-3	TGTGCCAGCAGCCCCGGGACTGCCTCTGGAAACACCATATATTTT	CASSPGTASGNTIYF
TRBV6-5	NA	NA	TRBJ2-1	TGTGCCAGCACCCCCGGTCTAACCCACAATGAGCAGTTCTTC	CASTPGLTHNEQFF
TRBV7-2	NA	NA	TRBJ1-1	TGTGCCAGCAGCTTAATGCTAGGGGGGGGTAGGACTGAAGCTTTCTTT	CASSLMLGGGRTEAFF
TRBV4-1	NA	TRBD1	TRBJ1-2	TGCGCCAGCAGCGGCGGGACAGGGTCAAGCTATGGCTACACCTTC	CASSGGTGSSYGYTF
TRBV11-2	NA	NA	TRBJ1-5	TGTGCCAGCAGCTTAGATCGGGGGGGGCGGCAGCCCCAGCATTTT	CASSLDRGGRQPQHF
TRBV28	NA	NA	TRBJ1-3	TGTGCCTCATCGGCAGGGTATTCAGGAAACACCATATATTTT	CASSAGYSGNTIYF
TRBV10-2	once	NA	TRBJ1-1	TGCGCCAGCAGTGAGAGGTGGAGGAGGGGAACTGAAGCTTTCTTT	CASSERWRRGTEAFF
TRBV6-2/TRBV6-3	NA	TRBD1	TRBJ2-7	TGTGCCAGCAGTTCATGGACAGGGGGGCCCTACGAGCAGTACTTC	CASSSWTGGPYEQYF
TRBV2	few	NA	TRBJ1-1	TGTGCCAGCAACCGACAGTACACTGAAGCTTTCTTT	CASNRQYTEAFF
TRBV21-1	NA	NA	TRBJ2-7	TGTGCCAGCAGCTCCCCACAAGGGACTAGCGGGTTCTACGAGCAGTACTTC	CASSSPQGTSGFYEQYF
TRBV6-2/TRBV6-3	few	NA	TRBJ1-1	TGTGCCAGCAGTTACGGCAGGGGAACTGAAGCTTTCTTT	CASSYGRGTEAFF
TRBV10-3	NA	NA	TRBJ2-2	TGTGCCATCGGGGGGACAGCGAACACCGGGGAGCTGTTTTTT	CAIGGTANTGELFF
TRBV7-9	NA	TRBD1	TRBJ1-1	TGTGCCAGCAGCTACCCCCGGGACAGGGGGAGTAACACTGAAGCTTTCTTT	CASSYPRDRGSNTEAFF
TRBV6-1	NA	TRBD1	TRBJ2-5	TGTGCCAGCAGTGAAGCGCGTTGGAGACAGGGGCAAGAGACCCAGTACTTC	CASSEARWRQGQETQYF
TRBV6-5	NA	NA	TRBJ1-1	TGTGCCAGCAGTTACTCGAGGCAGGGGTTGACTGAAGCTTTCTTT	CASSYSRQGLTEAFF
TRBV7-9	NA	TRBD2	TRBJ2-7	TGTGCCAGCAGCCTCGGGACTAGCGGGGACCAACCTTACGAGCAGTACTTC	CASSLGTSGDQPYEQYF
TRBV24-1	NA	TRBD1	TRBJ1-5	TGTGCCACCAGTGACCCCGCAGGGGGCTCTAATCAGCCCCAGCATTTT	CATSDPAGGSNQPQHF
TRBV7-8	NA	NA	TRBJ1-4	TGTGCCAGCAGCCCCAGGGTTGGGGGGAGTGAAAAACTGTTTTTT	CASSPRVGGSEKLFF
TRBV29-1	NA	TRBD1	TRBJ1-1	TGCAGCGTTGAAGAAACAGGGGGCTGGGGAGGGTGGACTGAAGCTTTCTTT	CSVEETGGWGGWTEAFF
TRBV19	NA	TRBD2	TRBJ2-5	TGTGCCAGTAGTTCAGGACTAGCGGAAGAGACCCAGTACTTC	CASSSGLAEETQYF
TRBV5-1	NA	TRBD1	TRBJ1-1	TGCGCCAGCAGCGCAGGGACAGGGGGCATGGGGAACACTGAAGCTTTCTTT	CASSAGTGGMGNTEAFF
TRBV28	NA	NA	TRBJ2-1	TGTGCCAGCATGACCGGCAGCGTTTCGGACAATGAGCAGTTCTTC	CASMTGSVSDNEQFF
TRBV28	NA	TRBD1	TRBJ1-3	TGTGCCAGCAGTTTAGACCCAGGGACAGGGGGTGAAGGGTCTGGAAACACCATATATTTT	CASSLDPGTGGEGSGNTIYF
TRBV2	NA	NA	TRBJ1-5	TGTGCCAGCAGTGAGGACAGCCCCGGAGGGCCCCAGCATTTT	CASSEDSPGGPQHF
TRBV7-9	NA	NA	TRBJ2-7	TGTGCCAGCACCCAGGGGGAGGCCCCTAGTGAGCAGTACTTC	CASTQGEAPSEQYF
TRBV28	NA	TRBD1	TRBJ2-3	TGTGCCAGCAGTCTAAGGACAGGGTTTCGTACAGATACGCAGTATTTT	CASSLRTGFRTDTQYF
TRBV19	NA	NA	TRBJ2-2	TGTGCCAGTAGTATAGTTTCCCGCACCGGGGAGCTGTTTTTT	CASSIVSRTGELFF
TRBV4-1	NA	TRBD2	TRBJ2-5	TGCGCCAGCAGCCGAACCGGGACTAATCAAGAGACCCAGTACTTC	CASSRTGTNQETQYF
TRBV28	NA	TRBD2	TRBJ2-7	TGTGCCAGCAGTTTGAGTACGAGCGGGAGGAACTACGAGCAGTACTTC	CASSLSTSGRNYEQYF
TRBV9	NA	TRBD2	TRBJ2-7	TGTGCCAGCAGCGTAGGCGGGAGTGGGCACGAGCAGTACTTC	CASSVGGSGHEQYF
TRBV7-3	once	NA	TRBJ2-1	TGTGCCAGCAGCTCCCAGAACAATGAGCAGTTCTTC	CASSSQNNEQFF
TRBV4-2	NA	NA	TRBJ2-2	TGTGCCAGCAGCCAAGTAGAGCGGTCCTCCGGGGAGCTGTTTTTT	CASSQVERSSGELFF
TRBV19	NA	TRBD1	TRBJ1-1	TGTGCCAGTAGTGCCGACAGGGGGCGAAACACTGAAGCTTTCTTT	CASSADRGRNTEAFF
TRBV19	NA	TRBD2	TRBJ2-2	TGTGCCAGTAGAGGTAGCGGGATAACCGGGGAGCTGTTTTTT	CASRGSGITGELFF
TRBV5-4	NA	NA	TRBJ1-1	TGTGCCAGCAGCCAAGGCCTTCGGGGGGGGAACACTGAAGCTTTCTTT	CASSQGLRGGNTEAFF
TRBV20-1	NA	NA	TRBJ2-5	TGCAGTGCTAGGGTCGGGGAGACCCAGTACTTC	CSARVGETQYF
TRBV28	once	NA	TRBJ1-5	TGTGCCAGCAGTTTTGCGAAGGGGTTGCAGCCCCAGCATTTT	CASSFAKGLQPQHF
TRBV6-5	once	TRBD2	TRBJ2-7	TGTGCCAGCACAGGGGGACTAGCGTACGAGCAGTACTTC	CASTGGLAYEQYF
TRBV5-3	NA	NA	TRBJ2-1	TGTGCCAGAAGCTTGGAGTACCCGGAGCGCGGGGGCCATGAGCAGTTCTTC	CARSLEYPERGGHEQFF
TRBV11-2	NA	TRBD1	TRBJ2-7	TGTGCCAGCAGCCTAAGGACAGGACCTTCCTACGAGCAGTACTTC	CASSLRTGPSYEQYF